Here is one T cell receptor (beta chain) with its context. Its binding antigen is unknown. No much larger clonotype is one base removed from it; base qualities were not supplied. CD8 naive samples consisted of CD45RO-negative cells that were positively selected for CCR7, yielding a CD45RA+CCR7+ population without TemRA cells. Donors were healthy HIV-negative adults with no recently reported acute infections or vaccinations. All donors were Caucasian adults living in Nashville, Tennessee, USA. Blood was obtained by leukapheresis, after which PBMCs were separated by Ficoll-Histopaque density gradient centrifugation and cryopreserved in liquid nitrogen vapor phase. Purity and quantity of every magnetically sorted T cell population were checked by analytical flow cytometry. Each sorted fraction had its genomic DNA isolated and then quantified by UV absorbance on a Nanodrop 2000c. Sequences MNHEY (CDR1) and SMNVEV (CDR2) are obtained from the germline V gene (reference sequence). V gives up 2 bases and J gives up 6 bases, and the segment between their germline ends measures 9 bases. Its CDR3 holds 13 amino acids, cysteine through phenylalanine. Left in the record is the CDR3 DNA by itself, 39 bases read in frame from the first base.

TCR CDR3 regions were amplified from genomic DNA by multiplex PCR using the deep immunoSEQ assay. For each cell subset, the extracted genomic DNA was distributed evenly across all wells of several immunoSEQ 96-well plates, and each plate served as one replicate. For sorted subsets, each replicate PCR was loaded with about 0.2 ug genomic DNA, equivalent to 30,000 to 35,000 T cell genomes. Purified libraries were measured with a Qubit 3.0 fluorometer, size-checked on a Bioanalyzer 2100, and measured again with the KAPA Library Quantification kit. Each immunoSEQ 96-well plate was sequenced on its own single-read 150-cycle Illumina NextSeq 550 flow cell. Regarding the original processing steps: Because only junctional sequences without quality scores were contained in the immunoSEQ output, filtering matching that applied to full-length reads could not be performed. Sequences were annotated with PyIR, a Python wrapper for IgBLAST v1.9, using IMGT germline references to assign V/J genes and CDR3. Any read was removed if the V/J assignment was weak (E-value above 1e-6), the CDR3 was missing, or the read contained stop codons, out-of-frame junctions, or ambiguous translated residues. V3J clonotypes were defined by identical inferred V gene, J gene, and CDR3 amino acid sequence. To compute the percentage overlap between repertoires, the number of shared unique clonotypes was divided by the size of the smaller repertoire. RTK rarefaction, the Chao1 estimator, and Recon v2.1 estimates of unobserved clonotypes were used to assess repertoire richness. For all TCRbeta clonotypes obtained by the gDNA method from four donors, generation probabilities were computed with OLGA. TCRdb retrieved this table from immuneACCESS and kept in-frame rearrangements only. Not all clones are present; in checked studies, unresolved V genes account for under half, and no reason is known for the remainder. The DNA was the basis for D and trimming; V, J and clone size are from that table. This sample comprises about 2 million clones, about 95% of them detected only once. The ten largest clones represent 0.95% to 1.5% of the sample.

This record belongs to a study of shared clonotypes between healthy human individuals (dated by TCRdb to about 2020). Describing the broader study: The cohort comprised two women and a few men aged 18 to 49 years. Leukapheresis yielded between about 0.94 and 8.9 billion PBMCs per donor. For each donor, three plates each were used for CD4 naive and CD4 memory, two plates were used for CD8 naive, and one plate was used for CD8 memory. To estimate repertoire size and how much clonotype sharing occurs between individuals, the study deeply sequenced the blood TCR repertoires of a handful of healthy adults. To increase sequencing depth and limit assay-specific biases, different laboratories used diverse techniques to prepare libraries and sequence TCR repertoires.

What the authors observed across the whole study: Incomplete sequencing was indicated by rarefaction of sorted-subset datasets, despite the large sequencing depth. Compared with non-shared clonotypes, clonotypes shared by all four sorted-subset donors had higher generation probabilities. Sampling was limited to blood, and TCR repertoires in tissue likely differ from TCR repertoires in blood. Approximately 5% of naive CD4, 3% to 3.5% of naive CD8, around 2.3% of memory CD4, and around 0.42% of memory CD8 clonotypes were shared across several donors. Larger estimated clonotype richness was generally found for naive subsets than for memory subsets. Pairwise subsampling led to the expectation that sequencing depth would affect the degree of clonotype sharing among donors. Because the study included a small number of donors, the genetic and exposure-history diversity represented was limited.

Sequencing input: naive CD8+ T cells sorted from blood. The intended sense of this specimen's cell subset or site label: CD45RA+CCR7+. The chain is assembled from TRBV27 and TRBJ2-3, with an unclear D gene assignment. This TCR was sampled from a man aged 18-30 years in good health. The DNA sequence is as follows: TGTGCCAGCAGTTTAATTCGCAGGGATACGCAGTATTTT. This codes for CASSLIRRDTQYF.